This T cell receptor beta chain originates from a study of blood T cells in healthy people across ages. The CDR3 has 15 residues. Germline trimming cut 5 bases from V and 4 bases from J; bases unmatched to any gene: 10. A second PCR, run for roughly 7 to 12 cycles, used a sample-barcoded 5' primer plus a J-beta primer mix. TCRdb ran MiXCR on the 5' RACE reads and lists one entry per CDR3 protein. This sample yields approximately 2,000,000 distinct CDR3 sequences, of which 30% to 40% are seen a single time; about 23% belongs to the top ten. The rearrangement uses TRBV12-3 or TRBV12-4 and TRBJ1-2, with 7 nucleotides matching TRBD1. The specimen was blood. This receptor was taken from a human donor in good health. The CDR3 region is CASSTDREESYGYTF. Written as DNA, the CDR3 is TGTGCCAGCAGTACCGACAGGGAGGAGAGCTATGGCTACACCTTC.